Below are 11 T cell receptor beta chains sequenced from a single sample in a study of cytomegalovirus exposure and HLA in healthy donors. The PCR was carried out with 60 Vbeta primers and 13 Jbeta primers. TCRdb's copy holds only in-frame clones and misses some; the assay was immunoSEQ multiplex PCR. The data show 150,000 to 200,000 clones, about four fifths seen once. Material for sequencing was PBMCs. The source is a man aged 40-49 years in good health and CMV-seronegative.

The genes are TRBV2 and TRBJ1-2; D gene ambiguous. V dropped 3 bases and J dropped 14 bases, with 19 bases sitting between them. The CDR3 sequence is 13 residues long. Germline CDR1 and CDR2: SNHLY and FYNNEI. Here the CDR3 DNA reads TGTGCCAGCAGTGATAATGGGAGAGGGAGTGGGACCTTC. It is translated as CASSDNGRGSGTF.

The J gene is TRBJ2-7, the V gene TRBV19, with 10 bases lining up with TRBD2. The CDR3 totals 15 residues. Trimming took 5 bases from V and 4 from J; bases not matched to a gene: 8. In germline, CDR1 is LNHDA, CDR2 SQIVND (reference sequence). CDR3 nucleotide sequence: TGTGCCAGTAGTTGGGCTAGCGGGAGTGGATACGAGCAGTACTTC. Amino acids: CASSWASGSGYEQYF.

This chain joins TRBV5-1 and TRBJ1-2; 9 positions agree with TRBD1. The CDR3 sequence is 13 residues long. V was pared by 4 bases and J by 5 bases, with 3 bases of the junction left unmatched. The germline CDR1 and CDR2 sequences are SGHRS and YFSETQ. CDR3 sequence reads: CASSRDRVYGYTF. The DNA of the CDR3 is TGCGCCAGCAGCCGGGACAGGGTGTATGGCTACACCTTC.

The CDR3 reads CASSLFGPGSYEQYF. The CDR3 DNA follows: TGTGCCAGCAGCTTATTCGGCCCAGGTTCCTACGAGCAGTACTTC. The chain has TRBV7-6 and TRBJ2-7; D gene ambiguous. Germline loops: CDR1 SGHVS, CDR2 FNYEAQ. V was cut by 2 bases and J by 1 base, with 12 bases left in between. The CDR3 is made up of 15 amino acids.

This clone appeared a single time. This chain links TRBV2 with TRBJ1-2, with D possibly matching TRBD1 (5 bases). The CDR3 extends over 14 amino acids. Looked up from germline, CDR1 is SNHLY and CDR2 is FYNNEI. The V and J ends lost 6 bases and 7 bases respectively, with 18 bases between them. CDR3 sequence: CASRGRRERGGYTF. The CDR3 nucleotides are TGTGCCAGCAGGGGGCGACGGGAGAGGGGTGGCTACACCTTC.

This clone was found a few times. The V call is TRBV28, the J call TRBJ2-7; TRBD1 matches at 8 bases. Germline V gene lookup returns CDR1 MDHEN and CDR2 SYDVKM. J lost 2 bases, V lost 6 bases, and 9 bases had no gene match. The length of the CDR3 is 15 residues. CDR3 bases: TGTGCCAGCAGAGGACAGGGCTCCTTTCCCTACGAGCAGTACTTC. This gives the protein CASRGQGSFPYEQYF. Using reference TRBV28 and TRBJ2-7 for the parts outside the CDR3, the full variable domain is DVKVTQSSRYLVKRTGEKVFLECVQDMDHENMFWYRQDPGLGLRLIYFSYDVKMKEKGDIPEGYSVSREKKERFSLILESASTNQTSMYLCASRGQGSFPYEQYFGPGTRLTVT.

The chain employs TRBV7-2 and TRBJ2-1; TRBD1 aligns across 8 bases. Germline V gene lookup returns CDR1 SGHTA and CDR2 FQGNSA. The CDR3 has 15 amino acids. The V gene end was trimmed by 2 bases and the J gene end by 8 bases; junction bases not matched to a gene: 8. The CDR3 here is CASSLMTGAVDEQFF. The CDR3 DNA is TGTGCCAGCAGCTTAATGACAGGGGCGGTCGATGAGCAGTTCTTC.

V usage is TRBV2 and J usage is TRBJ1-4, with TRBD1 matching 8 bases. The CDR3 covers 14 residues. CDR1 SNHLY and CDR2 FYNNEI come from the germline V gene. After removal of 6 bases from V and 7 bases from J, the junction contained 7 bases not matched to a gene. DNA for the CDR3: TGTGCCAGCAGAACGGGACAGGCCGGTGAAAAACTGTTTTTT. Protein product: CASRTGQAGEKLFF.

The gene calls are TRBV30 and TRBJ2-7; 10 bases fit TRBD1. There are 13 residues in the CDR3. Losses at the gene ends were 3 bases for V and 6 bases for J; bases not matched to a gene: 5. CDR1 and CDR2 (germline): GTSNPN, SVGIG (reference sequence). The CDR3 loop is CAWRPGQGSEQYF. CDR3 bases: TGTGCCTGGAGGCCGGGACAGGGGAGCGAGCAGTACTTC.

The J gene is TRBJ1-1, the V gene TRBV5-4; 10 bases match TRBD1. With 6 bases clipped from V and 7 bases from J, the junction kept 12 bases outside the gene matches. The CDR3 spans 15 residues. Germline V gives CDR1 SGHNT, CDR2 YYREEE (reference sequence). Here the CDR3 DNA reads TGTGCCAGCACCCCACCGGGACAGGGGTGGGGTGAAGCTTTCTTT. Amino acids: CASTPPGQGWGEAFF.

The chain couples TRBV13 to TRBJ2-3, with 14 bases that match TRBD2. Germline trimming cut 5 bases from V and 4 bases from J; bases unmatched to any gene: 8. CDR1 PRHDT and CDR2 FYEKMQ come from the germline V gene (reference sequence). The length of the CDR3 is 17 residues. CDR3 region: CASSPRLAGGRADTQYF. The CDR3 DNA follows: TGTGCCAGCAGCCCGCGACTAGCGGGGGGGCGGGCAGATACGCAGTATTTT.